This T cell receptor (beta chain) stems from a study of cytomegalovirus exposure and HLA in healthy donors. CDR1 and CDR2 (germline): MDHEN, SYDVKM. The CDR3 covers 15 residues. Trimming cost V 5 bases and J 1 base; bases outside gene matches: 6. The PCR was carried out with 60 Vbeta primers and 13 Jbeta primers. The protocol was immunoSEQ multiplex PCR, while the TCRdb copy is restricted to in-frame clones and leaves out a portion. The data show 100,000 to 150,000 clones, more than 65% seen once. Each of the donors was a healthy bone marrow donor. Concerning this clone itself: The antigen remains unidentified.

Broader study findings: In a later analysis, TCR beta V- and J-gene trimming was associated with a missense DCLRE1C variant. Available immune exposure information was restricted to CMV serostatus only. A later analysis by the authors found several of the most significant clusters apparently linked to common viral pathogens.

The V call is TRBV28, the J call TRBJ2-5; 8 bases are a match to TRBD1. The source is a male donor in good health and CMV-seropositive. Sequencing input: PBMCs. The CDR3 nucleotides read TGTGCCAGCAGTACCGGGGACAGGCCCCAAGAGACCCAGTACTTC. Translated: CASSTGDRPQETQYF.